The present T cell receptor (beta chain) was sequenced within a study of memory CD4+ T cells and cytomegalovirus serostatus. Clones were sequenced by immunoSEQ multiplex PCR, and TCRdb holds only the in-frame ones, with some missing. The sample consists of 45,000 to 65,000 clones, about 86% of them appearing once. Single viable CD3+CD4+CD8-CD45RO+ cells were sorted as the memory CD4+ T cells. V was shortened by 7 bases and J by 0 bases, with 15 bases between the two germline ends. The germline V gene has CDR1 MRHNA and CDR2 SNTAGT. The CDR3 is made up of 15 amino acids. This clone was recorded once. Material for sequencing was memory CD4+ T cells from blood. This sequence was found in an adult in good health and CMV-seropositive. The chain is built from TRBV6-4 and TRBJ1-1; D call uncertain. CDR3 protein: CASKGDAGMNTEAFF. The CDR3 DNA is TGTGCCAGCAAAGGAGATGCGGGCATGAACACTGAAGCTTTCTTT.